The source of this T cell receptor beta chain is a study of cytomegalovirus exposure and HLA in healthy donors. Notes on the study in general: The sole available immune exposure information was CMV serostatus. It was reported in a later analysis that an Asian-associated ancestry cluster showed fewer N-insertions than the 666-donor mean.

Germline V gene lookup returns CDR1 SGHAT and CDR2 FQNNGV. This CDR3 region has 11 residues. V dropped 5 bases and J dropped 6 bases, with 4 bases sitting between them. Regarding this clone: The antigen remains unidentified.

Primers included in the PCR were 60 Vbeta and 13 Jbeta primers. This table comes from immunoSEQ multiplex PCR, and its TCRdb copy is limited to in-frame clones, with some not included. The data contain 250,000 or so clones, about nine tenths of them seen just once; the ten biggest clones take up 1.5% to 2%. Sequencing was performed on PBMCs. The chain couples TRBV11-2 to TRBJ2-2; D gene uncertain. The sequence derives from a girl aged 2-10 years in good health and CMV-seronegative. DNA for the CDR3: TGTGCCAGCAGCCTTCCCGGGGAGCTGTTTTTT. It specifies CASSLPGELFF.